This TCR beta chain derives from a study of T cells of healthy individuals. The CDR3 covers 16 residues. Germline assignment: CDR1 DFQATT and CDR2 SNEGSKA (reference sequence). V lost 5 bases and J lost 4, with 22 bases in between. Many counts were recorded for this clonotype. TCRdb reprocessed the 5' RACE reads with MiXCR, giving one entry per CDR3 protein. Of 95,000 to 100,000 distinct CDR3 sequences detected, roughly 15% appear once; the ten largest clones hold roughly 6.1%. The J gene is TRBJ2-3, the V gene TRBV20-1; TRBD2 is a possible D gene (6 bases). The sequence was collected from a human donor in good health. For the CDR3, the DNA is TGCAGTGCTCCCGGGGGAATGGTTGTGTCCCCAGATACGCAGTATTTT. This codes for CSAPGGMVVSPDTQYF.